The text below deals with one T cell receptor beta chain. Its cognate antigen has yet to be identified. No much larger clone is present one base from it, and per-base qualities are unavailable. Participants in the prospective study were enrolled through a virtual design, were aged 18 to 89 years, and lived in approximately 25 United States geographic areas. Cohort assignment in the prospective study relied on participant-reported clinical history from a screening survey and a study questionnaire. Recovered participants in ImmuneRACE Cohort 3 were defined as having two consecutive negative NP/OP PCR tests, clearance from a healthcare professional, or resolution of symptoms. Mobile phlebotomists in the prospective study collected whole blood, serum and a nasopharyngeal or oropharyngeal swab from every participant. Additional blood draws and questionnaires over an approximately two-month period could optionally be provided by prospective study participants. Before DNA extraction, blood samples from the prospective study were shipped at room temperature or frozen.

TCRbeta CDR3 regions were amplified from genomic DNA using the immunoSEQ Assay, a bias-controlled multiplex PCR. The authors' pipeline ran thus. Within the assay, amplification of reference gene primers was used to estimate how many nucleated cells each sample contained. To quantify the absolute abundance of each unique TCRbeta CDR3 rearrangement, sequence reads were collapsed and filtered. Productive Simpson clonality was computed per sample as the square root of Simpson's diversity index over productive rearrangements. The table was pulled from immuneACCESS by TCRdb, which kept in-frame rearrangements only. Such tables lose some clones; where checked, under half of the loss comes from unresolved V genes, and the rest has no known cause. V, J and clone size are taken as reported in that table, and D and trimming were inferred from the DNA itself. The sample table lists hundreds of thousands of clones, roughly nine tenths of them with a count of one. Clones ranked in the top ten supply approximately 1.2% of the sample.

This sample is drawn from a study of blood T cell repertoires in COVID-19 (TCRdb year 2020). As for the study more broadly: Samples from collaborators originated in the United States, Italy and Spain and spanned both the acute and convalescent phases of COVID-19. The material from the prospective study consisted of cDNA or gDNA derived from T cells, B-cell-depleted T cells, or PBMCs. Deeply sampled blood TCRbeta repertoires from subjects exposed to, actively infected with, or recovered from COVID-19 were included in the dataset. The repertoires were released in a freely available public database meant as a resource for research on the immune response to SARS-CoV-2. Samples were obtained from the ongoing ImmuneRACE study (first 160 participants) and from about 1,300 subjects provided by 6 global collaborators. Sample metadata almost always included a de-identified subject ID, COVID-19 status, age in years and sex. HLA class I and class II types, where available, came from metadata supplied by the sample provider rather than from assay-based typing.

Findings and caveats that apply to the study as a whole: How much clinical and demographic metadata was included differed by source and by participant, and the metadata was provided uncurated.

Here V drops 4 bases and J drops 4 bases, and the junction holds 10 bases not matched to any gene. CDR1 and CDR2 are drawn from the germline V gene (reference sequence): SGHNT, YYREEE. There are 17 amino acids in the CDR3, from cysteine to phenylalanine inclusive. The entry retains the CDR3 DNA only, 51 bases that are in frame from base 1. The chain employs TRBV5-4 and TRBJ2-3; the junction holds 12 bases that match TRBD2. The specimen sequenced was PBMCs or T cells enriched from blood (not recorded which). This clonotype originated in a man aged 25-40 years who had recovered from COVID-19. In nucleotide form, the sequence is TGTGCCAGCAGCGCGGGGGGGGCTAGCGGGAGGGCAGATACGCAGTATTTT. Its coded protein is CASSAGGASGRADTQYF.